The 31 T cell receptor beta chains presented below share a single source sample, sequenced in a study of T cell repertoires in cytomegalovirus infection. For these receptors, no antigen is known. TCRdb redid the calling of the reads with MiXCR, one entry per CDR3 protein. The sample shows 100,000 or so distinct CDR3 sequences, roughly 39% of them seen only once. This specimen was CD8+ T cells from cultured PBMCs, taken from culture after CMV antigen stimulation. These receptors originate from a human donor in good health (CMV status not recorded). Some clones in this sample may be carry-over from other donors' samples.

This clonotype was detected ten times or more. J is TRBJ2-7 and V is TRBV7-6, with D perhaps TRBD1 (5 bases). The CDR3 has 20 amino acids. V lost 0 bases and J 0 bases, leaving 24 bases between the germline ends. Germline CDR1 SGHVS, CDR2 FNYEAQ. This CDR3 is CASSLAEWATQAPFSYEQYF. Written as DNA, the CDR3 is TGTGCCAGCAGCTTAGCTGAATGGGCGACACAGGCGCCATTCTCCTACGAGCAGTACTTC.

This clonotype was observed at least ten times. The V and J genes are TRBV7-9 and TRBJ2-1, with D perhaps TRBD1 or TRBD2 (5 bases each). Trimming removed 5 bases at V and 9 bases at J, with 17 bases between. This CDR3 region has 14 residues. Germline V gene sequence: CDR1 SEHNR, CDR2 FQNEAQ (reference sequence). The CDR3 DNA follows: TGTGCCAGCAGCCCACTAGGGGTGGCGGCTGAGCAGTTCTTC. Amino acid sequence: CASSPLGVAAEQFF.

This clonotype was recorded a few times. The rearrangement uses TRBV5-4 and TRBJ2-6; D ambiguous. CDR3 size: 15 residues. The ends were cut back, 0 bases at V and 0 bases at J, with 4 bases in the middle. Per the germline V gene, CDR1 is SGHNT and CDR2 is YYREEE (reference sequence). CDR3 coding DNA: TGTGCCAGCAGCTTGGAGGGCTCTGGGGCCAACGTCCTGACTTTC. Translation gives CASSLEGSGANVLTF.

The chain carries TRBV7-8 and TRBJ2-3; possibly TRBD1 or TRBD2 for D (6 bases each). Germline lookup yields CDR1 SGHVS and CDR2 FQNEAQ. The CDR3 loop spans 15 amino acids. V gave up 6 bases and J gave up 2 bases, with 15 bases separating them. CDR3 sequence (DNA): TGTGCCAGCAGTGCCGGGGGCGGGTTCACAGATACGCAGTATTTT. This codes for CASSAGGGFTDTQYF.

In this sample, this clonotype turned up a few times. This chain uses TRBV2 with TRBJ1-1, with D possibly TRBD1 on 5 matching bases. The length of the CDR3 is 12 residues. Germline values: CDR1 SNHLY, CDR2 FYNNEI. Between the trimmed V and J ends, which lost 6 bases and 4 bases, there was a span of 9 bases. CDR3 region: CASSAGSTEAFF. The CDR3 DNA is TGTGCCAGCAGCGCAGGGTCCACTGAAGCTTTCTTT.

This clonotype was counted between two and nine times. The gene calls are TRBV11-2 and TRBJ2-1; D is possibly TRBD2 (5 bases). V lost 5 bases to trimming and J lost 10 bases, with 18 bases between them. The V gene's germline CDR1 is SGHAT and CDR2 FQNNGV. The CDR3 runs to 14 residues. The DNA for the CDR3 is TGTGCCAGCAGCACCCCCATATCGGGGTGGGAGCAGTTCTTC. This translates into CASSTPISGWEQFF.

Ten or more counts support this clonotype. The CDR3 protein is CASSLSNYNEQFF. For the CDR3, the DNA is TGTGCCAGCAGCTTGAGCAACTACAATGAGCAGTTCTTC. The chain carries TRBV5-6 and TRBJ2-1; D ambiguous. The CDR3 totals 13 residues. The germline V gene has CDR1 SGHDT and CDR2 YYEEEE. V dropped 1 base and J dropped 3 bases, with 5 bases sitting between them.

The chain has TRBV12-3 or TRBV12-4 and TRBJ2-1; 8 bases are shared with TRBD2. This CDR3 contains 14 residues. Losses at the gene ends were 5 bases for V and 10 bases for J; bases not matched to a gene: 10. CDR3 region: CASSPLAADREQFF. CDR3 coding DNA: TGTGCCAGCAGTCCACTAGCGGCGGATAGAGAGCAGTTCTTC.

V is TRBV10-3 and J is TRBJ1-2; tentative D call: TRBD1 (5 bases). Germline CDR1 ENHRY, CDR2 SYGVKD. Trimming took off 2 bases at V and 7 bases at J, with 11 bases between the two ends. The CDR3 is 13 residues long. For the CDR3, the DNA is TGTGCCATCAGTGAGGACAGCGCAGCTGGCTACACCTTC. Translation gives CAISEDSAAGYTF.

A remark on this clonotype: At one boundary the junction diverges from the germline segment, which might be a read error. The chain recombines TRBV11-1 with TRBJ1-1, with no clear D. There are 12 residues in the CDR3. CDR1 SGHAT and CDR2 FQDESV come from the germline V gene (reference sequence). CDR3 residues: CASSLWNNEAFF. The CDR3 DNA follows: TGTGCCAGCAGCTTATGGAACAATGAAGCTTTCTTT.

The chain recombines TRBV6-5 with TRBJ1-1; 12 bases line up with TRBD1. The CDR3 consists of 16 residues. Germline V gene data show CDR1 as MNHEY and CDR2 as SVGAGI. With V trimmed by 2 bases and J by 6 bases, 7 bases remained unmatched. The CDR3 DNA reads as TGTGCCAGCAGTTACGGGGACAGGGGGCTATCTCCTGAAGCTTTCTTT. Translating gives CASSYGDRGLSPEAFF.

V is TRBV27 and J is TRBJ1-2, with D possibly matching TRBD1 (5 bases). CDR1 and CDR2 from the germline V gene are MNHEY and SMNVEV (reference sequence). The CDR3 consists of 13 residues. Trimming left V 6 bases short and J 4 bases short, with 12 bases between. The CDR3 spells CASSDQGFYGYTF. As DNA, the CDR3 is TGTGCCAGCAGCGATCAGGGCTTCTATGGCTACACCTTC.

The rearrangement joins TRBV7-8 to TRBJ2-1, with D perhaps given as TRBD1 or TRBD2 (6 bases each). The V and J ends lost 3 bases and 0 bases respectively, with 21 bases between them. The CDR3 has 19 residues. Germline V gene data show CDR1 as SGHVS and CDR2 as FQNEAQ. Written as DNA, the CDR3 is TGTGCCAGCAGCTTTTTGACAGGAAGAGGGGGGAGCTCCTACAATGAGCAGTTCTTC. Protein: CASSFLTGRGGSSYNEQFF.

The table lists this clonotype with many counts. The chain is built from TRBV7-2 and TRBJ2-7, with 9 positions matching TRBD1. Germline lookup yields CDR1 SGHTA and CDR2 FQGNSA. The V segment lost 3 bases and the J segment 0 bases; nucleotides outside the gene matches: 15. The CDR3 has 19 residues. CDR3 nucleotides: TGTGCCAGCAGCTTCCGAACCGGGACAGGGCTGCCGAGCTCCTACGAGCAGTACTTC. Translated: CASSFRTGTGLPSSYEQYF.

This clonotype was seen only a few times. This chain joins TRBV7-2 and TRBJ1-2, with D tentatively TRBD1 (5 bases). V was clipped by 1 base and J by 7 bases, with 13 bases between them. The CDR3 runs to 14 residues. Per germline, CDR1 SGHTA and CDR2 FQGNSA. CDR3 region: CASSLGPFGGGYTF. The CDR3 coding sequence is TGTGCCAGCAGCTTAGGGCCCTTTGGGGGTGGCTACACCTTC.

In this sample, this clonotype turned up many times. The chain uses TRBV4-1 and TRBJ2-2; TRBD1 aligns across 8 bases. The CDR3 runs to 16 residues. Germline loops: CDR1 MGHRA, CDR2 YSYEKL. V lost 4 bases, J lost 3 bases, and 7 bases stayed unmatched. The chain's CDR3 is CASSLGQGVDTGELFF. The CDR3 DNA follows: TGCGCCAGCAGCCTCGGACAGGGTGTGGACACCGGGGAGCTGTTTTTT.

The genes are TRBV27 and TRBJ1-1, with D possibly matching TRBD1 (5 bases). CDR1 and CDR2 from the germline V gene are MNHEY and SMNVEV (reference sequence). The CDR3 consists of 13 residues. The ends were cut back, 6 bases at V and 11 bases at J, with 19 bases in the middle. The CDR3 loop reads CASSSSSQGTAFF. CDR3 bases: TGTGCCAGCAGCTCCAGCAGCCAGGGTACCGCTTTCTTT.

The V and J genes are TRBV28 and TRBJ1-6; D may be TRBD1 (5 bases). The germline V gene has CDR1 MDHEN and CDR2 SYDVKM. CDR3 length: 16 amino acids. Between the trimmed V and J ends, which lost 6 bases and 0 bases, there was a span of 12 bases. CDR3 region: CASSRQTASYNSPLHF. Here the CDR3 DNA reads TGTGCCAGCAGCCGACAGACCGCCTCCTATAATTCACCCCTCCACTTT.

V is TRBV12-3 or TRBV12-4 and J is TRBJ2-4, with a possible D match to TRBD2 (5 bases). The CDR3 extends over 13 amino acids. V lost 6 bases, J lost 2 bases, and 8 bases lay in between. The CDR3 is CASRSGTKNIQYF. The CDR3 DNA reads as TGTGCCAGCAGATCCGGGACCAAAAACATTCAGTACTTC.

J is TRBJ2-5 and V is TRBV20-1; possible D gene TRBD2, 6 bases. The CDR3 has 13 residues. The ends were cut back, 6 bases at V and 5 bases at J, with 16 bases in the middle. The V gene's germline CDR1 is DFQATT and CDR2 SNEGSKA (reference sequence). The DNA for the CDR3 is TGCAGTGCCCGGGACTTTTCAGGGGAGACCCAGTACTTC. Translating gives CSARDFSGETQYF.

This clonotype turned up a few times. The CDR3, as DNA: TGCAGCGACGTCACAGGGTTCTCCTACGAGCAGTACTTC. This encodes CSDVTGFSYEQYF. The chain employs TRBV29-1 and TRBJ2-7; D possibly corresponds to TRBD1 (6 bases). The CDR3 consists of 13 residues. Trimming shortened V by 7 bases and J by 0 bases, and 13 bases separated the two germline ends. Germline V CDR1 and CDR2: SQVTM, ANQGSEA.

This rearrangement joins TRBV5-5 to TRBJ2-2; unclear D gene. Between the trimmed V and J ends, which lost 6 bases and 3 bases, there was a span of 6 bases. The CDR3 runs 12 residues. From germline, CDR1 is SGHKS and CDR2 YYEKEE (reference sequence). Here the CDR3 DNA reads TGTGCCAGCACCACACACACCGGGGAGCTGTTTTTT. Protein product: CASTTHTGELFF.

The chain is built from TRBV12-5 and TRBJ1-1; possible D gene TRBD1, 6 bases. The germline V gene has CDR1 LGHNT and CDR2 FRNRAP. Trimming took off 7 bases at V and 7 bases at J, with 19 bases between the two ends. This CDR3 spans 14 amino acids. CDR3 region: CASAPMGGGDEAFF. The DNA for the CDR3 is TGTGCTAGTGCCCCAATGGGGGGCGGGGATGAAGCTTTCTTT.

This chain uses TRBV19 with TRBJ1-6; TRBD1 is a possible D gene (6 bases). The germline gives CDR1 LNHDA, CDR2 SQIVND (reference sequence). The V end was cut by 5 bases, the J end by 0 bases, with 14 bases between. This CDR3 has 17 residues. The CDR3 region has the DNA TGTGCCAGTAGTTTCGAGGACAGTAACTCCTATAATTCACCCCTCCACTTT. Its protein product is CASSFEDSNSYNSPLHF.

DNA for the CDR3: TGTGCCAGCAGCGTTGGGACGTCGACTAACTATGGCTACACCTTC. Protein sequence: CASSVGTSTNYGYTF. The chain combines TRBV9 with TRBJ1-2, with D maybe TRBD1 (5 bases). The CDR3 loop spans 15 amino acids. V dropped 2 bases and J dropped 0 bases, with 11 bases sitting between them. Germline CDR1 SGDLS, CDR2 YYNGEE. The full variable domain, rest sourced from reference TRBV9 and TRBJ1-2, is DSGVTQTPKHLITATGQRVTLRCSPRSGDLSVYWYQQSLDQGLQFLIQYYNGEERAKGNILERFSAQQFPDLHSELNLSSLELGDSALYFCASSVGTSTNYGYTFGSGTRLTVV.

This clonotype was counted a few times. The chain joins TRBV7-2 to TRBJ1-3, with unresolved D. The germline gives CDR1 SGHTA, CDR2 FQGNSA. The CDR3 runs 16 residues. Trimming removed 6 bases at V and 0 bases at J, with 15 bases between. CDR3 coding DNA: TGTGCCAGCAGTCCTGACTCAGGCCTCTCTGGAAACACCATATATTTT. Translating it yields CASSPDSGLSGNTIYF. The full variable domain, with the rest looked up from reference TRBV7-2 and TRBJ1-3, is GAGVSQSPSNKVTEKGKDVELRCDPISGHTALYWYRQSLGQGLEFLIYFQGNSAPDKSGLPSDRFSAERTGGSVSTLTIQRTQQEDSAVYLCASSPDSGLSGNTIYFGEGSWLTVV.

The chain links TRBV25-1 to TRBJ2-3, with D possibly being TRBD1 (6 bases). Germline V gene lookup returns CDR1 MGHDK and CDR2 SYGVNS. The CDR3 sequence is 11 residues long. The V end lost 7 bases, the J end lost 6 bases, and 8 bases lay between the germline ends. The CDR3 region is CASIRGDTQYF. As DNA, the CDR3 is TGTGCCAGCATCAGGGGTGATACGCAGTATTTT.

This chain joins TRBV7-6 and TRBJ1-1; D remains unclear. This CDR3 comprises 14 residues. V gave up 1 base and J gave up 5 bases, with 11 bases separating them. Germline CDR1 and CDR2: SGHVS and FNYEAQ. DNA for the CDR3: TGTGCCAGCAGCTTAGAGGTCGAGACTACTGAAGCTTTCTTT. Its protein product is CASSLEVETTEAFF.

This clonotype was detected ten times or more. J is TRBJ1-5 and V is TRBV5-1, with D possibly being TRBD1 (5 bases). From germline, CDR1 is SGHRS and CDR2 YFSETQ. The CDR3 runs 15 residues. Trimming removed 1 base at V and 4 bases at J, with 12 bases between. The chain's CDR3 is CASSLTGTRNQPQHF. CDR3 DNA: TGCGCCAGCAGCTTGACTGGGACGAGAAATCAGCCCCAGCATTTT.

The chain uses TRBV3-1 and TRBJ1-6; tentative D call: TRBD1 (5 bases). This CDR3 comprises 14 residues. CDR1 LGHDT and CDR2 YNNKEL come from the germline V gene (reference sequence). Trimming shortened V by 1 base and J by 14 bases, and 15 bases separated the two germline ends. The CDR3 is CASSQGMMGGTLHF. Here the CDR3 DNA reads TGTGCCAGCAGCCAAGGAATGATGGGGGGTACCCTCCACTTT.

The rearrangement joins TRBV30 to TRBJ2-3, with 7 bases identical to TRBD2. CDR3 length: 17 amino acids. Per germline, CDR1 GTSNPN and CDR2 SVGIG (reference sequence). V dropped 4 bases and J dropped 2; count of bases not matched to a gene: 15. The CDR3 bases are TGTGCCTGGAAGGGTTGGGGGGGGGGACTGGACACAGATACGCAGTATTTT. This encodes CAWKGWGGGLDTDTQYF.